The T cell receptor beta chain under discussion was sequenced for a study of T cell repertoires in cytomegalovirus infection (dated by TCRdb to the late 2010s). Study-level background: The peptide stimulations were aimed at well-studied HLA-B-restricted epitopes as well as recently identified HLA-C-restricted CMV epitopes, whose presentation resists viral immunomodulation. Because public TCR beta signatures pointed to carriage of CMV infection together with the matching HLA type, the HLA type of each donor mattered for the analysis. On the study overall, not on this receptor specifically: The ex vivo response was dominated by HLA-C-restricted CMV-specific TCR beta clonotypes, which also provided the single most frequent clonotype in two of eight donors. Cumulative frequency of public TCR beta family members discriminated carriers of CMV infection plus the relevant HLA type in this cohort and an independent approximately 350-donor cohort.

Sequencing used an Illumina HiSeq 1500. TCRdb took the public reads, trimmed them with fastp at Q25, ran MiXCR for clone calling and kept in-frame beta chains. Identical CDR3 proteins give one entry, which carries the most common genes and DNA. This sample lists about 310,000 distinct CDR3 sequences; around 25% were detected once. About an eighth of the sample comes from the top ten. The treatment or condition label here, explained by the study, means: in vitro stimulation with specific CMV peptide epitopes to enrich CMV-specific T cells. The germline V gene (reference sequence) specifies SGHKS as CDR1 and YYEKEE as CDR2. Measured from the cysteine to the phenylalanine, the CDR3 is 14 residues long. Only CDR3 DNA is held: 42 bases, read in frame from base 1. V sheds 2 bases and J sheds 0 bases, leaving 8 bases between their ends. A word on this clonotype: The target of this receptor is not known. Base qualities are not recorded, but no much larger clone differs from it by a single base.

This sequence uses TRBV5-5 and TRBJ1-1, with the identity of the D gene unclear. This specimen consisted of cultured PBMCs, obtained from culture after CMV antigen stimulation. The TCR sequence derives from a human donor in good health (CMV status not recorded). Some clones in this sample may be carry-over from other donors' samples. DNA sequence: TGTGCCAGCAGCTTTGTTACACTGAACACTGAAGCTTTCTTT. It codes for CASSFVTLNTEAFF.